The 5 T cell receptor beta chains listed next were all sequenced from one sample in a study of T cell responses to AZD1222 COVID-19 vaccine. Produced via immunoSEQ multiplex PCR; TCRdb's table is partial and in-frame only. The sample has 200,000 or so clones; just under 90% are singletons. The source material was peripheral blood, sampled on day 0 of AZD1222 vaccination. The receptors were sampled from an adult in good health.

The V call is TRBV4-3, the J call TRBJ2-1, with TRBD2 identical over 7 bases. The V and J ends lost 0 bases and 7 bases, in that order; junction bases with no gene match: 12. Germline assignment: CDR1 LGHNA and CDR2 YSLEER. The CDR3 is made up of 17 amino acids. CDR3 region: CASSQDYGVAGGNEQFF. The CDR3 DNA follows: TGCGCCAGCAGCCAAGATTATGGTGTAGCGGGTGGGAATGAGCAGTTCTTC.

The genes are TRBV18 and TRBJ1-3; D remains ambiguous. The ends were cut back, 4 bases at V and 2 bases at J, with 6 bases in the middle. Germline CDR1 KGHSH, CDR2 LQKENI. This CDR3 contains 13 residues. The CDR3 DNA reads as TGTGCCAGCTCACAGGGCGCTGGAAACACCATATATTTT. This encodes CASSQGAGNTIYF.

This chain links TRBV30 with TRBJ1-5, with D possibly being TRBD1 (6 bases). Germline V gene data show CDR1 as GTSNPN and CDR2 as SVGIG (reference sequence). The CDR3 extends over 13 amino acids. Trimming removed 2 bases from V and 7 bases from J, with 12 bases in between. The CDR3 region is CAWSLQGGQPQHF. CDR3 sequence (DNA): TGTGCCTGGAGTTTACAGGGAGGCCAGCCCCAGCATTTT.

The chain joins TRBV28 to TRBJ2-5; D uncertain. The CDR3 extends over 16 amino acids. Per germline, CDR1 MDHEN and CDR2 SYDVKM. Deletions cut 7 bases from V and 1 base from J, with 19 bases between. The CDR3 DNA reads TGTGCCAGCACCCCCAGGCAAGGGTCTGTCCAAGAGACCCAGTACTTC. Protein product: CASTPRQGSVQETQYF.

A single count supports this clone. The chain links TRBV7-2 to TRBJ2-7; D gene unclear. Germline-derived CDR1 and CDR2 are SGHTA and FQGNSA. V shed 4 bases and J shed 2 bases, with 12 bases lying between them. This CDR3 has 14 residues. CDR3 bases: TGTGCCAGCAGCTCTTCGCGGTTCACCTACGAGCAGTACTTC. It translates to CASSSSRFTYEQYF.